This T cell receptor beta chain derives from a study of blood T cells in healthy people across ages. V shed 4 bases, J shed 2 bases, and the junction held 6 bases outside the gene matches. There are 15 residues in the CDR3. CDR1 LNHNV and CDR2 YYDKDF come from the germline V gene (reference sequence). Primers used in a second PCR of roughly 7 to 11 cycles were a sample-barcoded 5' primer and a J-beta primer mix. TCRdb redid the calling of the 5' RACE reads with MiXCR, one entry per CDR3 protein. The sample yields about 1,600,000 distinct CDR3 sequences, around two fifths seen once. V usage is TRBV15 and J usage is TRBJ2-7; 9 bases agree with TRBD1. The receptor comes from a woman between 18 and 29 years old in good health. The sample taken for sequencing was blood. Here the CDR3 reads CATSISGQGPYEQYF. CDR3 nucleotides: TGTGCCACCAGCATATCGGGACAGGGTCCCTACGAGCAGTACTTC.